This record concerns one T cell receptor (beta chain) sequence. Assay: immunoSEQ multiplex PCR; the TCRdb copy retains only in-frame clones and omits some. The table lists around 290,000 clones, roughly 86% of them singletons. This specimen belongs to a study of blood T cell repertoires in COVID-19. For recovered donors of Cohort 3, there were two negative PCRs, clearance, or symptom resolution. Sequencing input: PBMCs or T cells enriched from blood (not recorded which). The sequence came from a woman aged 18 to 35 who had recovered from COVID-19.

The chain's CDR3 is CASSLVTASTDTQYF. For the CDR3, the DNA is TGCGCCAGCAGCTTGGTAACAGCTAGCACAGATACGCAGTATTTT. The chain joins TRBV5-1 to TRBJ2-3; D uncertain. Trimming took off 0 bases at V and 0 bases at J, with 8 bases between the two ends. CDR3 size: 15 residues. The germline V gene encodes CDR1 SGHRS and CDR2 YFSETQ.